A single sample gave rise to the 22 T cell receptor beta chains below, sequenced in a study of human T cells and chemical hapten exposure. The time point is: healthy volunteer bleed at 6 weeks. Whole blood that had not been fractionated was the source of extracted total RNA. Via MiXCR, TCRdb re-called the RACE reads, giving one row per CDR3 protein. The sample records some 65,000 distinct CDR3 sequences, roughly 6.6% being singletons. Sequences were obtained from whole blood. All receptors come from a female donor in good health. Some clones in this sample may be carry-over from other donors' samples.

This clonotype has only a few counts. This chain uses TRBV10-3 with TRBJ2-6; the D is unclear. This CDR3 is built from 15 residues. Trimming took off 8 bases at V and 4 bases at J, with 15 bases between the two ends. The V gene's germline CDR1 is ENHRY and CDR2 SYGVKD. CDR3 region: CAIRWGSAGANVLTF. CDR3 sequence (DNA): TGTGCCATCCGATGGGGATCGGCCGGGGCCAACGTCCTGACTTTC.

The J gene is TRBJ1-1, the V gene TRBV2; D is unresolved. This CDR3 contains 13 residues. Looked up from germline, CDR1 is SNHLY and CDR2 is FYNNEI. The V end lost 3 bases, the J end lost 3 bases, and 8 bases lay between the germline ends. Here the CDR3 reads CASSDKAHTEAFF. CDR3 sequence (DNA): TGTGCCAGCAGTGATAAGGCCCACACTGAAGCTTTCTTT.

This clonotype was seen repeatedly, ten times or more. The chain couples TRBV5-6 to TRBJ1-5; TRBD1 matches at 7 bases. Germline V gives CDR1 SGHDT, CDR2 YYEEEE. This CDR3 has 16 residues. After removal of 3 bases from V and 1 base from J, the junction contained 7 bases not matched to a gene. In DNA, the CDR3 is TGTGCCAGCAGCTCGATGACAGGGCCGAGCAATCAGCCCCAGCATTTT. Encoded protein: CASSSMTGPSNQPQHF.

This clonotype came up many times. The chain uses TRBV27 and TRBJ2-7; weak D call: TRBD2 (6 bases). CDR1 and CDR2 (germline): MNHEY, SMNVEV (reference sequence). The CDR3 loop spans 16 amino acids. V gave up 2 bases and J gave up 1 base, with 15 bases separating them. In nucleotides, the CDR3 is TGTGCCAGCAGTTTAGTCGGGGAGGAATCTTCCTACGAGCAGTACTTC. Its protein is CASSLVGEESSYEQYF.

This clonotype was found many times. V and J are TRBV14 and TRBJ2-7; unclear D gene. The CDR3 spans 14 residues. Trimming removed 2 bases at V and 4 bases at J, with 12 bases between. CDR1 is SGHDN, CDR2 FVKESK, per germline. CDR3 protein: CASSQNHGPYEQYF. The CDR3 nucleotides read TGTGCCAGCAGCCAAAATCACGGGCCGTACGAGCAGTACTTC.

This clonotype was recorded many times. The genes are TRBV12-3 or TRBV12-4 and TRBJ1-1, with D unresolved. Trimming stripped 7 bases from V and 1 base from J, with 13 bases between. The CDR3 totals 14 residues. The CDR3 sequence is CASIFGRKNTEAFF. Here the CDR3 DNA reads TGTGCCAGCATTTTCGGACGGAAGAACACTGAAGCTTTCTTT.

This clonotype was seen at least ten times. The chain couples TRBV6-2 or TRBV6-3 to TRBJ2-1; unclear D gene. The CDR3 length is 14 residues. The germline CDR1 and CDR2 sequences are MNHEY and SVGEGT. Trimming stripped 2 bases from V and 6 bases from J, with 11 bases between. The CDR3 loop is CASSYRRLTNEQFF. The CDR3 region has the DNA TGTGCCAGCAGTTACCGGCGACTTACCAATGAGCAGTTCTTC.

The rearrangement uses TRBV28 and TRBJ1-2; TRBD1 might be the D (6 bases). The CDR3 totals 11 residues. Germline-derived CDR1 and CDR2 are MDHEN and SYDVKM. V was trimmed by 10 bases and J by 8 bases, leaving 14 bases between them. CDR3 sequence (DNA): TGTGCCACCAGACAGGCTCGAGGCTACACCTTC. This codes for CATRQARGYTF.

This clonotype showed up many times. The V gene is TRBV2, the J gene TRBJ2-3; the match to TRBD2 covers 12 bases. This CDR3 region has 16 residues. The V segment lost 1 base and the J segment 4 bases; nucleotides outside the gene matches: 3. Germline-derived CDR1 and CDR2 are SNHLY and FYNNEI. In DNA, the CDR3 is TGTGCCAGCAGTGAAGGACTAGCGGGAGCTTCAGATACGCAGTATTTT. Its protein product is CASSEGLAGASDTQYF.

The chain joins TRBV5-1 to TRBJ2-1, with 10 bases identical to TRBD2. V gave up 0 bases and J gave up 1 base; unmatched junction bases: 10. Germline CDR1 and CDR2: SGHRS and YFSETQ. The CDR3 has 19 amino acids. The CDR3 DNA is TGCGCCAGCAGCTTGGGGACTAGCGGAACTATTTATTCCTACAATGAGCAGTTCTTC. Protein: CASSLGTSGTIYSYNEQFF.

This chain uses TRBV18 with TRBJ1-5; no reliable D call. Germline V CDR1 and CDR2: KGHSH, LQKENI. The V end lost 3 bases, the J end lost 2 bases, and 14 bases lay between the germline ends. The CDR3 runs to 16 residues. CDR3: CASSPRSGTGNQPQHF. The CDR3 bases are TGTGCCAGCTCACCCCGCAGCGGAACGGGCAATCAGCCCCAGCATTTT. The full variable domain, in which reference TRBV18 and TRBJ1-5 provide the parts outside the CDR3, is NAGVMQNPRHLVRRRGQEARLRCSPMKGHSHVYWYRQLPEEGLKFMVYLQKENIIDESGMPKERFSAEFPKEGPSILRIQQVVRGDSAAYFCASSPRSGTGNQPQHFGDGTRLSIL.

A few counts support this clonotype. V and J are TRBV5-1 and TRBJ2-1; TRBD2 agrees at 8 bases. In germline, CDR1 is SGHRS, CDR2 YFSETQ. The CDR3 totals 17 residues. V trimming: 1 base; J trimming: 4 bases; junction bases outside the gene matches: 10. The CDR3 is CASSLKLRTSYYNEQFF. CDR3 coding DNA: TGCGCCAGCAGCTTGAAACTCCGGACTAGCTATTACAATGAGCAGTTCTTC.

This chain joins TRBV29-1 and TRBJ2-4, with 11 bases identical to TRBD2. J gave up 1 base and V 6 bases, and 11 bases lay outside the gene matches. The CDR3 totals 17 residues. CDR1 and CDR2 (germline): SQVTM, ANQGSEA. In nucleotides, the CDR3 is TGCAGCGTCCAAACTAGCGGGAGCGTCGCGGCCAAAAACATTCAGTACTTC. Its protein is CSVQTSGSVAAKNIQYF.

Many counts were recorded for this clonotype. V usage is TRBV4-1 and J usage is TRBJ2-2, with TRBD2 as a possible D gene (6 bases). This CDR3 comprises 17 residues. CDR1 is MGHRA, CDR2 YSYEKL, per germline. The V end lost 0 bases, the J end lost 2 bases, and 13 bases lay between the germline ends. The DNA of the CDR3 is TGCGCCAGCAGCCAAGATGGGGGGTTAGGCAACACCGGGGAGCTGTTTTTT. Translating it yields CASSQDGGLGNTGELFF.

In this sample, this clonotype turned up many times. This rearrangement joins TRBV6-6 to TRBJ1-6, with D tentatively TRBD1 (5 bases). Trimming cost V 4 bases and J 7 bases, with 8 bases left between them. The length of the CDR3 is 13 residues. CDR1 and CDR2 (germline): MNHNY, SVGAGI (reference sequence). CDR3 residues: CASSLGVNSPLHF. CDR3 DNA sequence: TGTGCCAGCAGTTTAGGGGTGAATTCACCCCTCCACTTT.

This clonotype was found a few times. The rearrangement joins TRBV2 to TRBJ1-3; no reliable D call. The germline gives CDR1 SNHLY, CDR2 FYNNEI. The CDR3 covers 12 residues. The germline V and J ends were trimmed by 0 bases and 8 bases, with 5 bases remaining between them. The DNA for the CDR3 is TGTGCCAGCAGTGAAGCGCCATACACCATATATTTT. Translating it yields CASSEAPYTIYF.

In this sample, this clonotype turned up a few times. Relative to the germline gene, one junction end is altered; a read error may explain this. This chain uses TRBV28 with TRBJ2-1; a weak D match, TRBD2 (6 bases). The CDR3 contains 14 residues. Germline assignment: CDR1 MDHEN and CDR2 SYDVKM. CDR3 loop: CASSLGGIYDEQFF. Written as DNA, the CDR3 is TGTGCCAGCAGTTTAGGGGGGATCTACGATGAGCAGTTCTTC.

At least ten counts were recorded for this clonotype. V is TRBV3-1 and J is TRBJ2-5; D may be TRBD1 or TRBD2 (6 bases each). The germline V gene encodes CDR1 LGHDT and CDR2 YNNKEL (reference sequence). The CDR3 contains 15 residues. V gave up 0 bases and J gave up 5 bases, with 13 bases separating them. The CDR3: CASSQEREGGETQYF. CDR3 DNA sequence: TGTGCCAGCAGCCAAGAACGAGAAGGGGGGGAGACCCAGTACTTC.

This clonotype turned up a few times. This chain's CDR3 is CSAGRDSNTEAFF. CDR3 sequence (DNA): TGCAGTGCTGGCCGGGACAGCAACACTGAAGCTTTCTTT. The chain carries TRBV20-1 and TRBJ1-1, with 7 positions matching TRBD1. The CDR3 length is 13 residues. V lost 5 bases to trimming and J lost 2 bases; unmatched junction nucleotides: 5. Germline V gene data show CDR1 as DFQATT and CDR2 as SNEGSKA (reference sequence).

This clonotype has more than one count but fewer than ten. The rearrangement joins TRBV20-1 to TRBJ2-3, with a tentative D call TRBD2 (6 bases). This CDR3 is built from 13 residues. Germline V CDR1 and CDR2: DFQATT, SNEGSKA (reference sequence). Trimming left V 6 bases short and J 0 bases short, with 10 bases between. CDR3: CSAAGTSTDTQYF. The CDR3 DNA is TGCAGTGCAGCCGGGACTAGCACAGATACGCAGTATTTT.

The sample holds many counts of this clonotype. The chain couples TRBV12-3 or TRBV12-4 to TRBJ1-5; tentative D call: TRBD1 (6 bases). The CDR3 is 17 amino acids. V lost 5 bases and J lost 2, with 19 bases in between. The CDR3 reads CASSLGQSRGGNQPQHF. The CDR3 nucleotides are TGTGCCAGCAGTCTCGGACAGTCCCGGGGAGGCAATCAGCCCCAGCATTTT.

This clonotype was seen a few times. The genes are TRBV20-1 and TRBJ1-5, with D tentatively TRBD1 (6 bases). Germline V CDR1 and CDR2: DFQATT, SNEGSKA (reference sequence). V lost 4 bases and J lost 11, with 18 bases in between. This CDR3 region has 13 residues. Here the CDR3 DNA reads TGCAGTGCTAATACACAGGGTGCCCGGGCCCAGCATTTT. Amino acids: CSANTQGARAQHF.